This T cell receptor (beta chain) is from a study of naive and memory T cell subsets. This clonotype was counted between two and nine times. Its antigen is unidentified. CD4 T cells were positively selected, then CD8 T cells from the CD4-negative fraction. V was clipped by 4 bases and J by 0 bases; unmatched bases: 11. The CDR3 sequence is 19 residues long. Looked up from germline, CDR1 is MGHRA and CDR2 is YSYEKL. The beta constant-region primer was an equimolar mix of two oligonucleotides covering TRBC1 and TRBC2. The ligated cDNA underwent four PCR rounds using SP2 and nested alpha and beta constant-region primers. Ligation attached a single-stranded oligonucleotide with a 12-nucleotide UMI and the SP2 primer to the cDNA 3' end. TCRdb ran MiXCR on the UMI-ligation and nested PCR reads and lists one entry per CDR3 protein. The data show under 150,000 distinct CDR3 sequences, about a fifth seen once.

Regarding the study as a whole: Naive repertoires, especially CD8, held a few larger clonotypes, possibly memory cells re-expressing CD45RA. Clonotypes here are unpaired alpha or beta chain sequences. From naive to CM, EM and EMRA, diversity decreased and Gini increased.

The sample consisted of naive CD8+ T cells from blood. This clonotype originated in a human donor in good health. The chain has TRBV4-1 and TRBJ2-4; 11 nucleotides agree with TRBD2. As DNA, the CDR3 is TGCGCCAGCAGCCTAGGGACTAGCGGAAATTCACTAGCCAAAAACATTCAGTACTTC. Protein: CASSLGTSGNSLAKNIQYF.